This T cell receptor (beta chain) appears in the sequencing data of a study of T cell repertoires in cytomegalovirus infection. Study as a whole: In public TCR beta signatures, there were indications of both CMV infection and matching HLA type. Study-level findings and limits: The ex vivo response was dominated by HLA-C-restricted CMV-specific TCR beta clonotypes.

This clonotype was recorded a few times. The antigen remains undetermined. Trimming cost V 1 base and J 6 bases, with 12 bases left between them. Germline V gene sequence: CDR1 SGHRS, CDR2 YFSETQ. The CDR3 has 14 residues. A single record per CDR3 protein comes from TCRdb applying MiXCR to the reads. The sample carries over 250,000 distinct CDR3 sequences, about 20% recorded once. The chain uses TRBV5-1 and TRBJ2-3; D remains ambiguous. This sequence was found in a human donor in good health (CMV status not recorded). Some clones in this sample may be carry-over from other donors' samples. Material: cultured PBMCs, obtained from culture after CMV antigen stimulation. The CDR3 coding sequence is TGCGCCAGCAGCTTGTATGGGTTGGTGGATACGCAGTATTTT. This translates into CASSLYGLVDTQYF.